These 14 T cell receptor beta chains were all obtained from the same sample, sequenced in a study of cytomegalovirus exposure and HLA in healthy donors. 13 Jbeta primers and 60 Vbeta primers were used for the PCR. Profiled with immunoSEQ multiplex PCR; TCRdb holds only in-frame clones, not every one. The table lists tens of thousands of clones, 81% of them singletons, with about 9.3% in the top ten. Sequencing was done on a sample of PBMCs. Source of these receptors: a human donor in good health.

This chain links TRBV7-8 with TRBJ2-7; TRBD1 might be the D (5 bases). Between the trimmed V and J ends, which lost 1 base and 5 bases, there was a span of 21 bases. The CDR3 spans 17 residues. CDR1 and CDR2 from the germline V gene are SGHVS and FQNEAQ. This CDR3 reads CASSLGFGQGTLNEQYF. The CDR3 DNA reads TGTGCCAGCAGCTTAGGGTTTGGGCAGGGAACACTTAACGAGCAGTACTTC.

The CDR3 DNA reads as TGTGCCAGCTCACACGAGGGCTCCTACGAGCAGTACTTC. The encoded protein is CASSHEGSYEQYF. The rearrangement joins TRBV18 to TRBJ2-7, with D maybe TRBD2 (5 bases). The CDR3 length is 13 residues. The germline V gene has CDR1 KGHSH and CDR2 LQKENI. Trimming removed 4 bases at V and 0 bases at J, with 7 bases between.

The rearrangement uses TRBV7-2 and TRBJ1-5; D not resolved. The CDR3 length is 13 residues. The germline V and J ends were trimmed by 7 bases and 3 bases, with 10 bases remaining between them. Germline lookup yields CDR1 SGHTA and CDR2 FQGNSA. The chain's CDR3 is CASTENPNQPQHF. The CDR3 nucleotides are TGTGCCAGCACCGAGAATCCCAATCAGCCCCAGCATTTT. Full variable domain (outside the CDR3, taken from reference TRBV7-2 and TRBJ1-5): GAGVSQSPSNKVTEKGKDVELRCDPISGHTALYWYRQSLGQGLEFLIYFQGNSAPDKSGLPSDRFSAERTGGSVSTLTIQRTQQEDSAVYLCASTENPNQPQHFGDGTRLSIL.

The chain uses TRBV9 and TRBJ2-7; tentatively, D is TRBD1 (5 bases). There are 14 residues in the CDR3. The germline gives CDR1 SGDLS, CDR2 YYNGEE. V was shortened by 0 bases and J by 3 bases, with 10 bases between the two germline ends. Here the CDR3 DNA reads TGTGCCAGCAGCGTAGCTTTAGGGGACTACGAGCAGTACTTC. The encoded protein is CASSVALGDYEQYF.

The chain employs TRBV6-4 and TRBJ1-2; 8 positions match TRBD1. The J segment lost 2 bases and the V segment lost 10 bases, leaving 6 bases of the junction unmatched. The CDR3 has 13 residues. Germline CDR1 MRHNA, CDR2 SNTAGT. The CDR3 DNA reads TGTGCCATCCGACACAGGGGGAACTATGGCTACACCTTC. Translating gives CAIRHRGNYGYTF.

The chain uses TRBV14 and TRBJ1-2; 7 bases line up with TRBD1. Germline CDR1 is SGHDN and CDR2 is FVKESK. The CDR3 has 13 amino acids. V was clipped by 2 bases and J by 5 bases; unmatched bases: 2. In DNA, the CDR3 is TGTGCCAGCAGCCAATCCAGGGGGTATGGCTACACCTTC. This translates into CASSQSRGYGYTF. Full variable domain (outside the CDR3, taken from reference TRBV14 and TRBJ1-2): EAGVTQFPSHSVIEKGQTVTLRCDPISGHDNLYWYRRVMGKEIKFLLHFVKESKQDESGMPNNRFLAERTGGTYSTLKVQPAELEDSGVYFCASSQSRGYGYTFGSGTRLTVV.

This clone has only one observation. V is TRBV6-5 and J is TRBJ2-7, with 8 bases that match TRBD1. The V and J ends lost 5 bases and 6 bases, in that order; junction bases with no gene match: 12. Germline CDR1 MNHEY, CDR2 SVGAGI. This CDR3 is built from 15 residues. The CDR3 region is CASSPPGQGSGEQYF. CDR3 bases: TGTGCCAGCAGTCCCCCTGGACAGGGATCGGGCGAGCAGTACTTC.

This chain uses TRBV5-4 with TRBJ2-7, with 7 nucleotides matching TRBD2. V gave up 2 bases and J gave up 2 bases; unmatched junction bases: 1. Looked up from germline, CDR1 is SGHNT and CDR2 is YYREEE (reference sequence). The CDR3 contains 13 residues. The CDR3 DNA reads as TGTGCCAGCAGCTTAGGGACTACCTACGAGCAGTACTTC. Its protein is CASSLGTTYEQYF.

To note about this clone: Other DNA sequences in this sample translate to the same CDR3. V and J are TRBV11-2 and TRBJ2-5, with D unresolved. V was clipped by 0 bases and J by 1 base, with 6 bases between them. This CDR3 spans 14 amino acids. Per the germline V gene, CDR1 is SGHAT and CDR2 is FQNNGV. CDR3 nucleotide sequence: TGTGCCAGCAGCTTAGAATCGGTCCAAGAGACCCAGTACTTC. Residues: CASSLESVQETQYF.

This chain links TRBV7-8 with TRBJ1-1; D gene ambiguous. Germline lookup yields CDR1 SGHVS and CDR2 FQNEAQ. The CDR3 consists of 14 residues. V lost 1 base and J lost 0, with 6 bases in between. CDR3 DNA: TGTGCCAGCAGCTTAGGGGAGATGAACACTGAAGCTTTCTTT. This sequence encodes CASSLGEMNTEAFF. Full variable domain (remainder filled in from reference TRBV7-8 and TRBJ1-1): GAGVSQSPRYKVAKRGQDVALRCDPISGHVSLFWYQQALGQGPEFLTYFQNEAQLDKSGLPSDRFFAERPEGSVSTLKIQRTQQEDSAVYLCASSLGEMNTEAFFGQGTRLTVV.

The V gene is TRBV9, the J gene TRBJ1-3; possible D gene TRBD1, 5 bases. The CDR3 has 15 amino acids. Germline CDR1 is SGDLS and CDR2 is YYNGEE. Trimming shortened V by 4 bases and J by 2 bases, and 13 bases separated the two germline ends. The CDR3 nucleotides read TGTGCCAGCAGCCGACTGACAGACACTGGAAACACCATATATTTT. Its protein is CASSRLTDTGNTIYF.

The chain joins TRBV7-2 to TRBJ1-3; D might be TRBD1 (6 bases). The germline gives CDR1 SGHTA, CDR2 FQGNSA. The CDR3 loop spans 16 amino acids. With 5 bases removed from V and 5 bases from J, the gap between germline ends came to 19 bases. CDR3 in DNA: TGTGCCAGCAGCCGTGGGGCAGGGGTGGGTAGAAACACCATATATTTT. Protein: CASSRGAGVGRNTIYF.

The rearrangement joins TRBV18 to TRBJ2-7, with 11 bases that match TRBD1. The V and J ends lost 1 base and 1 base, in that order; junction bases with no gene match: 6. This CDR3 is built from 17 residues. Germline-derived CDR1 and CDR2 are KGHSH and LQKENI. CDR3: CASSPLGTGGSSYEQYF. CDR3 bases: TGTGCCAGCTCACCACTGGGGACAGGGGGTTCTTCCTACGAGCAGTACTTC.

The genes are TRBV15 and TRBJ1-5; D is perhaps TRBD1 (5 bases). Germline CDR1 LNHNV, CDR2 YYDKDF (reference sequence). This CDR3 contains 14 residues. Trimming left V 7 bases short and J 4 bases short, with 14 bases between. CDR3 amino acids: CATNPGGSNQPQHF. The DNA of the CDR3 is TGTGCCACCAACCCCGGGGGGTCTAATCAGCCCCAGCATTTT.